Following are 18 T cell receptor beta chains from one sample sequenced in a study of beta chain features in type 1 diabetes (dated by TCRdb to 2016 to 2018). Study-level results and caveats: Type 1 diabetes patients showed a moderate but significant shortening of TCRB CDR3 length in all four CD4+ subsets.

The antigens these receptors bind are not known. Library creation used the immunoSEQ multiplex PCR assay. The High Capacity cDNA Reverse Transcription Kit was used to reverse transcribe all of the isolated RNA, meaning that expressed TCRB transcripts were what got sequenced. TCRdb re-hosts the immuneACCESS table, in-frame sequences only. Its copies lack some clones; in the studies checked, an unresolved V gene accounts for under half of them, and the cause for the rest is not known. A total of roughly 250,000 clones appear in this sample, roughly 20% of them only once. Around 0.03% of the sample rests with the top ten. The source material was naive CD4+ T cells from blood. What this sample's cell subset or site label stands for: true naive CD4+ T cells. These receptors were obtained from a woman aged 35 to 49 with type 1 diabetes.

The chain employs TRBV27 and TRBJ2-2, with 15 bases aligning to TRBD2. The CDR3 spans 18 residues. J lost 4 bases, V lost 7 bases, and 10 bases had no gene match. Germline V gene data show CDR1 as MNHEY and CDR2 as SMNVEV (reference sequence). CDR3 amino acids: CASMNPGLAGGPTGELFF. The CDR3 DNA is TGTGCCAGCATGAACCCGGGACTAGCGGGAGGACCCACCGGGGAGCTGTTTTTT.

Concerning this clone itself: This same CDR3 is encoded by further DNA sequences in the sample. The gene calls are TRBV7-9 and TRBJ2-5; 9 positions match TRBD1. With 5 bases clipped from V and 4 bases from J, the junction kept 5 bases outside the gene matches. The V gene's germline CDR1 is SEHNR and CDR2 FQNEAQ (reference sequence). The CDR3 has 14 residues. In DNA, the CDR3 is TGTGCCAGCAGCCCGGGACAGGGAGGAGAGACCCAGTACTTC. Its protein product is CASSPGQGGETQYF. Complete variable domain (other parts from reference TRBV7-9 and TRBJ2-5): DTGVSQNPRHKITKRGQNVTFRCDPISEHNRLYWYRQTLGQGPEFLTYFQNEAQLEKSRLLSDRFSAERPKGSFSTLEIQRTEQGDSAMYLCASSPGQGGETQYFGPGTRLLVL.

The chain links TRBV30 to TRBJ1-4; D is undetermined. The CDR3 has 14 amino acids. In germline, CDR1 is GTSNPN, CDR2 SVGIG (reference sequence). The V and J ends lost 5 bases and 11 bases respectively, with 21 bases between them. The chain's CDR3 is CAWGGSTVVGKLFF. CDR3 in DNA: TGTGCCTGGGGAGGGTCAACGGTAGTCGGGAAACTGTTTTTT.

This sequence joins TRBV5-6 and TRBJ2-7, with 8 bases fitting TRBD1. This CDR3 has 14 residues. The V gene end was trimmed by 4 bases and the J gene end by 4 bases; junction bases not matched to a gene: 7. The V gene's germline CDR1 is SGHDT and CDR2 YYEEEE. The CDR3 coding sequence is TGTGCCAGCAGCGGCGGGACAGGCGTATACGAGCAGTACTTC. This sequence encodes CASSGGTGVYEQYF.

This clone was seen a handful of times. CDR3 in amino acids: CASSQDGAGGLHSSYEQYF. Written as DNA, the CDR3 is TGCGCCAGCAGCCAAGATGGAGCGGGAGGGCTCCATTCGTCCTACGAGCAGTACTTC. V gene TRBV4-3 combines with J gene TRBJ2-7; TRBD2 matches 10 bases. Germline V gives CDR1 LGHNA, CDR2 YSLEER. The CDR3 runs to 19 residues. The J segment lost 1 base and the V segment lost 0 bases, leaving 12 bases of the junction unmatched.

The V gene is TRBV7-9, the J gene TRBJ2-6, with TRBD2 as a possible D gene (5 bases). Per germline, CDR1 SEHNR and CDR2 FQNEAQ (reference sequence). CDR3 length equals 13 residues. Trimming removed 6 bases from V and 3 bases from J, with 6 bases in between. As DNA, the CDR3 is TGTGCCAGCAGTCGGGGTGGGGCCAACGTCCTGACTTTC. It encodes CASSRGGANVLTF.

This rearrangement joins TRBV30 to TRBJ2-2; 10 bases are shared with TRBD1. This CDR3 spans 14 amino acids. Germline CDR1 reads GTSNPN; CDR2 reads SVGIG (reference sequence). V lost 5 bases to trimming and J lost 6 bases; unmatched junction nucleotides: 6. CDR3 in amino acids: CAWGRTGGSGELFF. The DNA for the CDR3 is TGTGCCTGGGGCCGGACAGGGGGTTCCGGGGAGCTGTTTTTT.

This clone appeared a few times. The chain joins TRBV6-5 to TRBJ2-3, with D hard to call. Germline loops: CDR1 MNHEY, CDR2 SVGAGI. The CDR3 contains 15 residues. V was trimmed by 0 bases and J by 3 bases, leaving 10 bases between them. The CDR3 DNA reads as TGTGCCAGCAGTTACTCTAACCTAGGTACAGATACGCAGTATTTT. It encodes CASSYSNLGTDTQYF.

The table lists this clone with a few counts. The chain joins TRBV15 to TRBJ2-5, with 12 bases aligning to TRBD1. Germline CDR1 LNHNV, CDR2 YYDKDF (reference sequence). Germline trimming cut 5 bases from V and 4 bases from J; bases unmatched to any gene: 11. CDR3 length: 17 amino acids. CDR3 DNA: TGTGCCACCAGCTTACATTACCGGGACAGGGGGCGAGAGACCCAGTACTTC. The encoded protein is CATSLHYRDRGRETQYF.

This clone was found a few times. The gene calls are TRBV5-1 and TRBJ2-5, with TRBD1 as a possible D gene (5 bases). There are 13 residues in the CDR3. Trimming removed 4 bases at V and 1 base at J, with 8 bases between. Germline V gene data show CDR1 as SGHRS and CDR2 as YFSETQ. The DNA of the CDR3 is TGCGCCAGCAGCGGGGCCAGCCAAGAGACCCAGTACTTC. The encoded protein is CASSGASQETQYF.

This clone was observed a few times. The chain has TRBV19 and TRBJ1-5, with D maybe TRBD1 (5 bases). CDR3 length: 15 amino acids. Germline CDR1 and CDR2: LNHDA and SQIVND (reference sequence). Trimming took off 6 bases at V and 2 bases at J, with 14 bases between the two ends. CDR3 amino acids: CASRTGSGGNQPQHF. As DNA, the CDR3 is TGTGCCAGTAGGACGGGATCGGGGGGCAATCAGCCCCAGCATTTT. The whole variable domain, filled in from reference TRBV19 and TRBJ1-5, reads DGGITQSPKYLFRKEGQNVTLSCEQNLNHDAMYWYRQDPGQGLRLIYYSQIVNDFQKGDIAEGYSVSREKKESFPLTVTSAQKNPTAFYLCASRTGSGGNQPQHFGDGTRLSIL.

This clone was detected a few times. CDR3 DNA sequence: TGTGCCAGCAGCCCGGGAAGGTCCTATGGCTACACCTTC. Protein sequence: CASSPGRSYGYTF. V and J are TRBV5-6 and TRBJ1-2; D unclear. Germline assignment: CDR1 SGHDT and CDR2 YYEEEE. Deletions cut 4 bases from V and 4 bases from J, with 11 bases between. CDR3 size: 13 residues.

The chain joins TRBV5-1 to TRBJ2-3; the match to TRBD2 covers 11 bases. Germline CDR1 SGHRS, CDR2 YFSETQ. The CDR3 is 15 amino acids. J was trimmed by 3 bases and V by 8 bases; bases with no gene match: 8. The CDR3 DNA is TGCGCCAGGATAGCGGGGGGGCCAGGAACAGATACGCAGTATTTT. As protein: CARIAGGPGTDTQYF.

This clone appeared a few times. CDR3 sequence: CASSLDQGTEAFF. As DNA, the CDR3 is TGTGCCAGCAGCTTAGACCAGGGGACTGAAGCTTTCTTT. The chain combines TRBV7-8 with TRBJ1-1; tentative D call: TRBD1 (6 bases). The CDR3 is 13 residues long. V lost 1 base, J lost 5 bases, and 8 bases lay in between. Per the germline V gene, CDR1 is SGHVS and CDR2 is FQNEAQ.

The chain uses TRBV4-3 and TRBJ1-5; the D gene is possibly TRBD1 (5 bases). V lost 0 bases, J lost 5 bases, and 20 bases lay in between. Germline V gives CDR1 LGHNA, CDR2 YSLEER. The CDR3 consists of 18 residues. The CDR3 spells CASSQDHPRVFLDQPQHF. The CDR3 bases are TGCGCCAGCAGCCAAGATCACCCCAGGGTCTTCCTTGATCAGCCCCAGCATTTT.

This clone turned up a few times. The genes are TRBV29-1 and TRBJ2-3, with a possible D match to TRBD1 (6 bases). Trimming shortened V by 7 bases and J by 0 bases, and 14 bases separated the two germline ends. The germline gives CDR1 SQVTM, CDR2 ANQGSEA. The CDR3 is 14 amino acids. The CDR3: CSAQQGQSTDTQYF. The CDR3 region has the DNA TGCAGCGCGCAACAGGGCCAGAGCACAGATACGCAGTATTTT.

The chain links TRBV30 to TRBJ1-4; D gene unclear. Trimming stripped 2 bases from V and 3 bases from J, with 16 bases between. There are 16 residues in the CDR3. CDR1 and CDR2 (germline): GTSNPN, SVGIG (reference sequence). The DNA of the CDR3 is TGTGCCTGGAGTAACACAGTTGGTAATCCTAATGAAAAACTGTTTTTT. Translation: CAWSNTVGNPNEKLFF.

The gene calls are TRBV18 and TRBJ1-1; D not resolved. The CDR3 has 12 residues. The germline CDR1 and CDR2 sequences are KGHSH and LQKENI. V gave up 3 bases and J gave up 8 bases, with 10 bases separating them. CDR3 region: CASSPVDWEAFF. The CDR3 DNA reads as TGTGCCAGCTCACCGGTCGACTGGGAAGCTTTCTTT.